Described below is a single T cell receptor (beta chain) sequence and its context. These data originate in a study of blood T cell repertoires in COVID-19. Across the study: The United States, Italy and Spain provided the acute and convalescent COVID-19 samples.

Methods used by the authors: From reference gene primer amplification, estimates of nucleated cell counts were derived. The table came from immunoSEQ multiplex PCR; TCRdb's copy has only in-frame clones and leaves some out. V and J calls and clone size are given by that table; D and trimming were obtained from the DNA. The sample shows roughly 260,000 clones, 80% to 90% of them seen only once. The sequenced material came from PBMCs or T cells enriched from blood (not recorded which). The TCR sequence derives from a woman in her fifties or sixties who had recovered from COVID-19.

The CDR3 spells CASSPGLSREKLFF. CDR3 sequence (DNA): TGTGCCAGCTCTCCGGGACTATCTCGGGAAAAACTGTTTTTT. The chain uses TRBV18 and TRBJ1-4, with D tentatively TRBD1 (5 bases). Per the germline V gene, CDR1 is KGHSH and CDR2 is LQKENI. Trimming took 6 bases from V and 8 from J, leaving 16 bases between them. The CDR3 has 14 amino acids.